The T cell receptor (beta chain) under discussion was sequenced for a study of PD-L1 blockade in urothelial cancer. Study-level information: At 3 weeks (second dose) and 6 weeks after starting treatment, blood was analyzed. Study conclusions and caveats: Pretreatment TCR clonality in blood, when below the median, was predictive of better survival.

Worth noting for this clone: Its antigen is as yet unknown.

This CDR3 comprises 14 residues. Looked up from germline, CDR1 is SEHNR and CDR2 is FQNEAQ (reference sequence). V was cut by 1 base and J by 0 bases, with 7 bases left in between. Profiling relied on immunoSEQ multiplex PCR, and the TCRdb table lists in-frame clones only, not all of them. This table has about 43,000 clones, around nine tenths appearing once. This receptor was taken from a woman aged 55 to 70 with urothelial cancer. The chain combines TRBV7-9 with TRBJ2-7; no clear D gene. This sample comprised PBMCs, obtained around atezolizumab (anti-PD-L1) treatment. CDR3 loop: CASSLGRVSYEQYF. CDR3 DNA sequence: TGTGCCAGCAGCTTAGGCCGGGTCTCCTACGAGCAGTACTTC.